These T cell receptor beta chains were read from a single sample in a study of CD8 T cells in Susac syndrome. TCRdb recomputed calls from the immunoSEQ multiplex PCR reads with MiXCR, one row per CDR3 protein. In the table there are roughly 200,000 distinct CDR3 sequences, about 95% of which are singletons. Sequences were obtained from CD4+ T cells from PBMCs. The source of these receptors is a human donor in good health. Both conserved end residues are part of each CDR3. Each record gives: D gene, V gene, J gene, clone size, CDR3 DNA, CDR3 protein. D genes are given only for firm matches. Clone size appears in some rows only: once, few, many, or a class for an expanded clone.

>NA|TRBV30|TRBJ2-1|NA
TGTGCCTGGAGTGTGGTGGGGAACTACAATGAGCAGTTCTTC
CAWSVVGNYNEQFF
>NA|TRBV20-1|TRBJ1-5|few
TGCAGTGCTAGGGGCAGCAATCAGCCCCAGCATTTT
CSARGSNQPQHF
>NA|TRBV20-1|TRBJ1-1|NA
TGCAGTGCCGGGGAAGGGAACACTGAAGCTTTCTTT
CSAGEGNTEAFF
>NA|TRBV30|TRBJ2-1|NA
TGTGCCTGGAGTGTAGGGGTGGAAGAGCAGTTCTTC
CAWSVGVEEQFF
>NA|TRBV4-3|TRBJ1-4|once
TGCGCCAGCAGCCAGGGCGGATTTAATGAAAAACTGTTTTTT
CASSQGGFNEKLFF
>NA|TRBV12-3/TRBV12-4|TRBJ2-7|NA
TGTGCCAGCAGTCGGGAACTTAGGGAGCAGTACTTC
CASSRELREQYF
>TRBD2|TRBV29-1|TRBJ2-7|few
TGCAGCGTTAGGACTAGCGGGAGTTACGAGCAGTACTTC
CSVRTSGSYEQYF
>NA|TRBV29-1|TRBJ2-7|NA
TGCAGCGTTGGAGGCGGTGTTTCGTACGAGCAGTACTTC
CSVGGGVSYEQYF
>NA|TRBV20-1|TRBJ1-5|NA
TGCAGTGCTATTGGGGGCAATCAGCCCCAGCATTTT
CSAIGGNQPQHF
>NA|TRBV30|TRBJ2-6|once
TGTGCCGGGGCAAAAAGCTCTGGGGCCAACGTCCTGACTTTC
CAGAKSSGANVLTF
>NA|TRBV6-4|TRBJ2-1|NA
TGTGCCAGCAGTGACTTCGGTGGACTACAGTTCTTC
CASSDFGGLQFF
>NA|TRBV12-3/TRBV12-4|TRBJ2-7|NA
TGTGCCAGCAGTTCAAGACCGTCGGGGGAGCAGTACTTC
CASSSRPSGEQYF
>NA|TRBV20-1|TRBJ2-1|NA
TGCAGTGCTAGAGACTTCTCTTCCTACAATGAGCAGTTCTTC
CSARDFSSYNEQFF
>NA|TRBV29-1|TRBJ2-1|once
TGCAGCGCCCGTGGGACGGTTGGGGGGTTCTTC
CSARGTVGGFF
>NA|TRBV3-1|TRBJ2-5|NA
TGTGCCAGCAGCCAAGGGTACGGGCAAGAGACCCAGTACTTC
CASSQGYGQETQYF
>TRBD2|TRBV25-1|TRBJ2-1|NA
TGTGCCAGCCTAGCGGGAGTTGGAAATGAGCAGTTCTTC
CASLAGVGNEQFF
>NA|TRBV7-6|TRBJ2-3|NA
TGTGCCAGCAGCTTAATAACAGATACGCAGTATTTT
CASSLITDTQYF
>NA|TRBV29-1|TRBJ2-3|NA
TGCAGCGTTGTGCCGAGCACAGATACGCAGTATTTT
CSVVPSTDTQYF
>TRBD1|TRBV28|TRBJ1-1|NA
TGTGCCAGCAGTCCCCGACAGGGGGCTAGGAGCACTGAAGCTTTCTTT
CASSPRQGARSTEAFF
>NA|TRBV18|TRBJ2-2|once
TGTGCCAGCTCACCAATGGCTACCGGGGAGCTGTTTTTT
CASSPMATGELFF
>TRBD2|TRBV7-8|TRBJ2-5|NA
TGTGCCAGCAGCTCTATAGCGGGAGTAGAGACCCAGTACTTC
CASSSIAGVETQYF
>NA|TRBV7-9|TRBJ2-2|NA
TGTGCCAGCAGCCCCCCCGCCGGGGAGCTGTTTTTT
CASSPPAGELFF
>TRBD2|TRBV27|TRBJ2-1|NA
TGTGCCAGCAGTTTGCAAGCGGGATATGAGCAGTTCTTC
CASSLQAGYEQFF
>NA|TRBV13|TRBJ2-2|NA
TGTGCCAGCAGCTTCTCCGGGTGGGGCGGAACCGGGGAGCTGTTTTTT
CASSFSGWGGTGELFF
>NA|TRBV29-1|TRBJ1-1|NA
TGCAGCGTTGTGGGGATAAACACTGAAGCTTTCTTT
CSVVGINTEAFF
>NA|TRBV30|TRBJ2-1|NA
TGTGCCTGGAGTCCCGGGAGTGACAATGAGCAGTTCTTC
CAWSPGSDNEQFF
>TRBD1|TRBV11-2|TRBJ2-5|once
TGTGCCAGCAGCTCAGAACGGACAGGGCAAGAGACCCAGTACTTC
CASSSERTGQETQYF
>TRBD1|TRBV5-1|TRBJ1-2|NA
TGCGCCAGCAGCTTGGAGGACAGGGGCAGGGGCTACACCTTC
CASSLEDRGRGYTF
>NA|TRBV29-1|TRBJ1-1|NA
TGCAGCGTGAAGCGGGGGCGGAACACTGAAGCTTTCTTT
CSVKRGRNTEAFF
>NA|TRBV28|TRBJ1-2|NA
TGTGCCAGCAGTTTAGGAGGGAGGGGCTACACCTTC
CASSLGGRGYTF
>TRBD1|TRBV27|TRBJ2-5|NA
TGTGCCAGCCGGGACAGACTACAAGAGACCCAGTACTTC
CASRDRLQETQYF
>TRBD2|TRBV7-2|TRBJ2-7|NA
TGTGCCAGCAGCTCATTACCGGAAGCTAGCGGTTACTTC
CASSSLPEASGYF
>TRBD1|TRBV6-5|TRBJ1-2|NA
TGTGCCAGCAGTAACCCGGGACAGGGGGCACGGAGCTATGGCTACACCTTC
CASSNPGQGARSYGYTF
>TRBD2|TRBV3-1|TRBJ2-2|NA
TGTGCCAGCAGCCAAAATAGCGGGAGGGCCAGAATGAACACCGGGGAGCTGTTTTTT
CASSQNSGRARMNTGELFF
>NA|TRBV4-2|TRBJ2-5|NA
TGTGCCAGCAGCCAAGATCCCCTGGAGACCCAGTACTTC
CASSQDPLETQYF
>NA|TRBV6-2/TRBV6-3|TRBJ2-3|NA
TGTGCCAGCAGTTACCTCTATACGCAGTATTTT
CASSYLYTQYF